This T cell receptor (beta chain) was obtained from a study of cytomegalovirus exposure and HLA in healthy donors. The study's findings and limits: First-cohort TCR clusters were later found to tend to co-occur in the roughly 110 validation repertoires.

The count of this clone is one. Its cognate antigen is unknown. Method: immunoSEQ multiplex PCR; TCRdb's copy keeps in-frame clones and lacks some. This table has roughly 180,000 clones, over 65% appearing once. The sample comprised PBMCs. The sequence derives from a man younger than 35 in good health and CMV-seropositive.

CDR3 residues: CASSQDQASGRNEQFF. In DNA form, the CDR3 reads TGCGCCAGCAGCCAAGATCAAGCTAGCGGGAGGAATGAGCAGTTCTTC. The chain joins TRBV4-3 to TRBJ2-1; 11 positions agree with TRBD2. CDR1 and CDR2 from the germline V gene are LGHNA and YSLEER. V lost 0 bases to trimming and J lost 7 bases; unmatched junction nucleotides: 5. This CDR3 is 16 amino acids long.